Described below is a single T cell receptor beta chain sequence and its context. It is likely a read error, because the conserved phenylalanine at the end of the CDR3 is missing. TCRbeta libraries were built with three rounds of nested PCR, modified from ARM-PCR. Using its own MiXCR run on the multiplex PCR reads, TCRdb lists one record per CDR3 protein. The table records about 110,000 distinct CDR3 sequences, 84% of them present only once. V lost 8 bases and J lost 9, with 14 bases in between. Germline V gene lookup returns CDR1 MNHNY and CDR2 SVGAGI (reference sequence). CDR3 length: 12 residues. The data stem from a study of tumor and adjacent non-tumor tissue in lung cancer. This sample's RNA came from whole unsorted tissue. Between August and November 2014, newly diagnosed, chemotherapy-naive lung cancer patients underwent thoracic surgery in China.

The sequence was obtained from a man in his sixties or seventies with non-small cell lung cancer. The chain has TRBV6-6 and TRBJ1-5; D remains ambiguous. Sequencing used lung tumor tissue. The CDR3 bases are TGTGCCAGCTCGGCGGGGTTTCTGCCCCAGCATCCT. Encoded protein: CASSAGFLPQHP.